Given below is one TCR beta chain in context. The antigen remains unidentified. RNA extraction and reverse transcription yielded cDNA as sequencing template. Clones were read by immunoSEQ multiplex PCR, and TCRdb kept only the in-frame ones, dropping some. Here the sample spans 150,000 to 200,000 clones, 67% being singletons. The data originate from a study of CD8+ T cells in alopecia areata. Study information: Tofacitinib dosing lasted 6 to 18 months, which was then followed by 6 months off drug. Study results and limitations: Higher clonality than in normal scalp was seen in lesional scalp, especially alopecia totalis/universalis.

Trimming left V 4 bases short and J 3 bases short, with 15 bases between. The CDR3 spans 16 residues. CDR1 and CDR2 from the germline V gene are SGHTA and FQGNSA. The receptor comes from a human donor with alopecia areata. The sequences come from CD8+ T cells sorted from blood, collected at week 0. The chain has TRBV7-2 and TRBJ1-4, with D maybe TRBD1 (5 bases). The CDR3 protein is CASSSGPRSSNEKLFF. The CDR3 bases are TGTGCCAGCAGCTCGGGACCCCGGTCGTCTAATGAAAAACTGTTTTTT.